This T cell receptor beta chain originates from a study of CD8 T cells in Susac syndrome. General study points: Individuals included in the TCR sequencing and HLA analysis were acknowledged by the study to be relatively few in number.

The CDR3 is 13 amino acids. Trimming took 5 bases from V and 7 from J; bases not matched to a gene: 3. Germline V gene data show CDR1 as SGHDT and CDR2 as YYEEEE. A quantity of about 0.5 to 1 ug RNA underwent reverse transcription using random hexamers. An immunoSEQ multiplex PCR generated amplified TCR beta CDR3 products spanning 54 Vbeta and 13 Jbeta. MiXCR, applied by TCRdb to the immunoSEQ multiplex PCR reads, yields one record per CDR3 protein. In the table there are 100,000 to 150,000 distinct CDR3 sequences, around 94% of which are singletons. As regards this clonotype: Its antigen is not known.

From blood CD8+ and CD4+ T cells, TCR beta sequences were generated. TEMRA cells were enriched by FACS, while CD8+ and CD4+ T cells were obtained through a negative isolation that was performed magnetically. The chain combines TRBV5-6 with TRBJ2-1; 10 bases are a match to TRBD2. Sequences were obtained from CD4+ T cells from PBMCs. This TCR derives from a human donor in good health. In nucleotides, the CDR3 is TGTGCCAGCAGTTTTAGCGGGAGGAATGAGCAGTTCTTC. It codes for CASSFSGRNEQFF.